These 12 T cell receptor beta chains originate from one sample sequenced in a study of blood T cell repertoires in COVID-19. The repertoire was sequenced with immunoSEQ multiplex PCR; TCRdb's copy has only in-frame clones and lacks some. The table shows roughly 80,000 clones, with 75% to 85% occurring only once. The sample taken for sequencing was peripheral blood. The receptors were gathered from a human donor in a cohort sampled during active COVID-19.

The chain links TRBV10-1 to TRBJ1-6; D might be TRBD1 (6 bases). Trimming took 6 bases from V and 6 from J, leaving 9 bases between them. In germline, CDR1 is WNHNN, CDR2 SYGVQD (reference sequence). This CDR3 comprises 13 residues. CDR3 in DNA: TGCGCCAGCAGGCCGGACAGTAATTCACCCCTCCACTTT. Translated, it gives CASRPDSNSPLHF.

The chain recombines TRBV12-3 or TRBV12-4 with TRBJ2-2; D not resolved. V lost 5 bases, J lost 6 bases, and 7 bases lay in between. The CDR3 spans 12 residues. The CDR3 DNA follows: TGTGCCAGCAGTCCCCTTCCCGGGGAGCTGTTTTTT. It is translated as CASSPLPGELFF.

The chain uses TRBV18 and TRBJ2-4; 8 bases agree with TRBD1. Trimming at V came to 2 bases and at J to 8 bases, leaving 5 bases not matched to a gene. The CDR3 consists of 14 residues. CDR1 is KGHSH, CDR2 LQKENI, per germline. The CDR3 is CASSPAGGEDIQYF. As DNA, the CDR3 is TGTGCCAGCTCACCAGCAGGGGGCGAGGACATTCAGTACTTC. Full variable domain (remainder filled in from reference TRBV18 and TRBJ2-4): NAGVMQNPRHLVRRRGQEARLRCSPMKGHSHVYWYRQLPEEGLKFMVYLQKENIIDESGMPKERFSAEFPKEGPSILRIQQVVRGDSAAYFCASSPAGGEDIQYFGAGTRLSVL.

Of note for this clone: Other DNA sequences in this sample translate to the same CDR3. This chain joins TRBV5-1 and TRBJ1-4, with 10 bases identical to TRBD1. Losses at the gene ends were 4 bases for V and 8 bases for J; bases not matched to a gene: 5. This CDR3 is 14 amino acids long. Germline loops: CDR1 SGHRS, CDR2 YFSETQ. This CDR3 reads CASSLGQGDEKLFF. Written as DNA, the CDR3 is TGCGCCAGCAGCCTAGGACAGGGGGACGAAAAACTGTTTTTT.

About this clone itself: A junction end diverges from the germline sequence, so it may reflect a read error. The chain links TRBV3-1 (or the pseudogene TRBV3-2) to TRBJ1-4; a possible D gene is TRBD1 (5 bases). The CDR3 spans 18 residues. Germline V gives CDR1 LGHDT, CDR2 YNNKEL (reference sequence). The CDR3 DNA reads TGTGCCAGCATCCAAGCAACATGGGGGGTAGTGTCTAATGAAAAACTGTTTTTT. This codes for CASIQATWGVVSNEKLFF.

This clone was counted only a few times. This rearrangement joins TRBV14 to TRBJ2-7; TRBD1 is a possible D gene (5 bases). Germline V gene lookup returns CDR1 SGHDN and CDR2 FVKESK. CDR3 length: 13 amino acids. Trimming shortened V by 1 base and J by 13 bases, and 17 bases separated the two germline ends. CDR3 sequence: CASSQVGPRVKYF. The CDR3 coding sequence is TGTGCCAGCAGCCAAGTCGGACCCAGGGTAAAATACTTC.

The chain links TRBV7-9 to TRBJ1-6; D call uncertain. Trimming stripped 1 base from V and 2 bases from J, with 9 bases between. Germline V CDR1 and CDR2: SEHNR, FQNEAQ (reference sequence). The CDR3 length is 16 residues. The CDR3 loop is CASSLVIVPYNSPLHF. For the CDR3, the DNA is TGTGCCAGCAGCTTAGTTATAGTACCCTATAATTCACCCCTCCACTTT.

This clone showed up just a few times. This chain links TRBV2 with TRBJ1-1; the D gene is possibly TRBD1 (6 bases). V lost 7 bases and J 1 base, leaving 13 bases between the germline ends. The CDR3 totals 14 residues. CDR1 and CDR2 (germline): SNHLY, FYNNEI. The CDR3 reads CASTAGVQNTEAFF. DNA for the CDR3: TGTGCCAGCACCGCAGGGGTTCAGAACACTGAAGCTTTCTTT. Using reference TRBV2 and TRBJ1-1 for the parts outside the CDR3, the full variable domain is EPEVTQTPSHQVTQMGQEVILRCVPISNHLYFYWYRQILGQKVEFLVSFYNNEISEKSEIFDDQFSVERPDGSNFTLKIRSTKLEDSAMYFCASTAGVQNTEAFFGQGTRLTVV.

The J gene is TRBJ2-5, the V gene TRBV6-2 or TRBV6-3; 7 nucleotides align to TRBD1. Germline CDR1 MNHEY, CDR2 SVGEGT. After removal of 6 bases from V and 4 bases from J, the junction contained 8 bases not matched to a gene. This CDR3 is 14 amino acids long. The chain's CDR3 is CASSQIQGLETQYF. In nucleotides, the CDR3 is TGTGCCAGCAGCCAAATACAGGGGTTAGAGACCCAGTACTTC.

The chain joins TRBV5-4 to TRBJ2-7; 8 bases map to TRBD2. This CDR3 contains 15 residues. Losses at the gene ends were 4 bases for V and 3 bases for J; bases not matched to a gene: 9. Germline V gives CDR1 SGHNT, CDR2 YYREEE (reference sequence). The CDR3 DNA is TGTGCCAGCAGCCACGGCGGGGGGAGAGGCTACGAGCAGTACTTC. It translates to CASSHGGGRGYEQYF.

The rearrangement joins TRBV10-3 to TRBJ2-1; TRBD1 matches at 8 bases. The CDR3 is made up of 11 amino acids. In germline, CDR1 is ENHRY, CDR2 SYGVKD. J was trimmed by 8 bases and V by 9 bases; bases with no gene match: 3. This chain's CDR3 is CAIQGGDEQFF. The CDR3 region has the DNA TGTGCCATACAGGGGGGCGATGAGCAGTTCTTC.

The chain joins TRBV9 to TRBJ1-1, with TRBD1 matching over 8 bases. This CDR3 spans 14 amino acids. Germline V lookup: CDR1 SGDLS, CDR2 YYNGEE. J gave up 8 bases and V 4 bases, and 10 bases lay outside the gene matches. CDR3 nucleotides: TGTGCCAGCAGCTCCCGGACAGGGCTAAGAGAAGCTTTCTTT. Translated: CASSSRTGLREAFF. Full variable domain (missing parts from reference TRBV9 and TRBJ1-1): DSGVTQTPKHLITATGQRVTLRCSPRSGDLSVYWYQQSLDQGLQFLIQYYNGEERAKGNILERFSAQQFPDLHSELNLSSLELGDSALYFCASSSRTGLREAFFGQGTRLTVV.